This TCR beta chain was observed in a study of T cell responses to AZD1222 COVID-19 vaccine (dated by TCRdb to the early 2020s). Background on the whole study: A total of approximately 240 trial participants underwent TCR sequencing, of whom about 210 had received two doses of AZD1222 and 26 had received two doses of the MenACWY control vaccine. Trial participants were enrolled by age into subgroups of 18-55, 56-69 and 70-plus years, and about 150, 27 and 61 TCR-sequenced participants, respectively, were included in these subgroups.

Looking up the germline V gene (reference sequence) yields CDR1 LGHDT and CDR2 YNNKEL. The CDR3 spans 14 residues, from the cysteine through the phenylalanine. Only CDR3 DNA is held: 42 bases, read in frame from base 1. Trimming leaves V shorter by 1 base and J shorter by 2 bases, with the junction holding 0 bases beyond the gene matches. Points the paper makes about the study in general: Spike-specific TCR breadth and depth rose significantly after two AZD1222 doses compared with day 0 and with MenACWY recipients. Nearly half of unique spike-specific TCRs reportedly recognized epitopes outside regions mutated in the B.1.351 and B.1.1.7 variants. Conclusions about previously exposed vaccinees are limited because only six or seven AZD1222 recipients were SARS-CoV-2 seropositive at baseline. The 56-69-year group was small, and its depth increase did not reach significance, likely because of low power. No day 14 peak-response samples were available, so repertoires were characterized only after the peak T cell response. The vaccine-associated CD4 TCRs covered the entire spike protein, and the dominant responses fell in regions 160-218 and 743-854. Participants were mostly white British, with more females than males. The authors suggested clonal diversity may have been underestimated.

The time point label, as the study defines it: about 28 days (+/-7) after the second vaccine dose. AZD1222 recipients whose second dose came at about 4 weeks and those whose second dose came at about 12 weeks were combined into one group, since spike-specific TCR depth and breadth did not differ between the two schedules. Vaccinee samples came from UK trials COV001 and COV002, including a single-blind randomized controlled phase 2/3 trial of AZD1222 (ChAdOx1 nCoV-19) in healthy adults. For TCRbeta chain sequencing, PBMC samples from trial participants were taken at day 0 and at day 28 after the second dose. The CDR3 regions of human TCRbeta chains were subjected to immunosequencing. The study's processing was this. TCRs in the repertoires were compared against a reference library of SARS-CoV-2-specific TCRs that had been generated with the MIRA antigen-specificity platform. Breadth was defined as the fraction of unique TCRs that were SARS-CoV-2-associated, and depth was defined as the fraction of total T cells that were SARS-CoV-2-associated. Each spike-specific TCR was assigned to its reactive spike region and to a CD4 or CD8 class using the MIRA data. Log10-transformed breadth and depth values were compared by one-way ANOVA with Sidak's multiple comparisons tests. Entries here come from immuneACCESS through TCRdb and include only in-frame sequences with V and J called. Some clones fail to appear in such tables; in the studies checked, an unresolved V gene covers under half of the shortfall, and the cause of the remainder is unknown. D and trimming were read from the DNA, whereas the V and J calls and clone size are those reported in that table. The sample table holds approximately 88,000 clones, of which roughly 91% were seen once. Jointly, the top ten make up around 5% of the sample.

Concerning this clone itself: The antigen this receptor binds is unknown. Nothing much larger sits one base from this clone, and base qualities are not available. At the DNA level, this CDR3 is encoded by other sequences in the same sample as well.

This TCR derives from an adult who received the AZD1222 COVID-19 vaccine. Here the chain combines TRBV3-1 (or the pseudogene TRBV3-2) and TRBJ1-2; 8 junctional bases match TRBD1. Material: peripheral blood, obtained 28 days after the second AZD1222 dose. The nucleotide sequence reads TGTGCCAGCAGCCAAGGACAGGGGAACTATGGCTACACCTTC. Translated, this is CASSQGQGNYGYTF.